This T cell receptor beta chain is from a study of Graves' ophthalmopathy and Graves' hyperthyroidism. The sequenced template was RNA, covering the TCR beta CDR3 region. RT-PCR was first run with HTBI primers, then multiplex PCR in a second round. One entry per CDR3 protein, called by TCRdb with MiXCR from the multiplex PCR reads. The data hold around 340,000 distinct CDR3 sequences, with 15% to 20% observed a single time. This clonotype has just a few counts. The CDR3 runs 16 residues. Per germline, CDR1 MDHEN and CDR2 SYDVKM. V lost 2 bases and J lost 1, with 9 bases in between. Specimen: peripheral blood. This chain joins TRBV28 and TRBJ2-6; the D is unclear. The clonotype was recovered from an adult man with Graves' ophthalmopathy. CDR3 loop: CASSLNSVSGANVLTF. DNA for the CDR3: TGTGCCAGCAGTTTAAACAGTGTGTCTGGGGCCAACGTCCTGACTTTC.